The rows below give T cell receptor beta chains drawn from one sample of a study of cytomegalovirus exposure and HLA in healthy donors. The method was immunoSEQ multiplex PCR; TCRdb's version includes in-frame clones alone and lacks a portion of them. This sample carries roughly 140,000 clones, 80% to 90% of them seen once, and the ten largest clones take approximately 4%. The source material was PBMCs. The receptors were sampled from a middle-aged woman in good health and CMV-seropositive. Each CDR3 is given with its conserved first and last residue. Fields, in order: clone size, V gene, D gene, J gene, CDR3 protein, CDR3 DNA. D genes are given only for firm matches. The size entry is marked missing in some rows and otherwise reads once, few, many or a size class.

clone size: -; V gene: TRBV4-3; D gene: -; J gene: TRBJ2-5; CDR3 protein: CASSQESGGKTQYF; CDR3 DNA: TGCGCCAGCAGCCAAGAATCCGGCGGGAAGACCCAGTACTTC
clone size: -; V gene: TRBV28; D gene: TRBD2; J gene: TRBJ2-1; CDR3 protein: CASSSGTSQVYEQFF; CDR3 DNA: TGTGCCAGCAGTTCCGGGACTAGCCAAGTCTATGAGCAGTTCTTC
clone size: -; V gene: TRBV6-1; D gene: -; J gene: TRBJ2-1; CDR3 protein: CASRREQGLGDEQFF; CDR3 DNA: TGTGCCAGCCGTCGAGAGCAGGGGCTCGGGGATGAGCAGTTCTTC
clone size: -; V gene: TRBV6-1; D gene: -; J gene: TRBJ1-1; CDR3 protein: CAAEGGALNTEAFF; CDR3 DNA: TGTGCCGCAGAGGGGGGGGCCCTGAACACTGAAGCTTTCTTT
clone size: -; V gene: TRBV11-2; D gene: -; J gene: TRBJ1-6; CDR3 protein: CASSFTSAQTPLHF; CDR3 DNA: TGTGCCAGCAGCTTTACCAGCGCTCAGACACCCCTCCACTTT
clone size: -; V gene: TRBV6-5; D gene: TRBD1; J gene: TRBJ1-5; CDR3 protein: CASSSSSQGAQPQHF; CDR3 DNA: TGTGCCAGCAGTTCCTCGTCACAGGGGGCCCAGCCCCAGCATTTT
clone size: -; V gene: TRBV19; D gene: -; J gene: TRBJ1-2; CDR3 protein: CASSIAQNYYGYTF; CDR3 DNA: TGTGCCAGTAGTATAGCGCAAAACTACTATGGCTACACCTTC
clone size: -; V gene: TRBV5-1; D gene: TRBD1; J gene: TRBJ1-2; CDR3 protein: CASSLGGQGNGYTF; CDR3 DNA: TGCGCCAGCAGCTTGGGGGGACAGGGAAATGGCTACACCTTC
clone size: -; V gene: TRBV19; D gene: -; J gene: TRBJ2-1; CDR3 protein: CASSIAPVNEQFF; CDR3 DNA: TGTGCCAGTAGTATAGCCCCGGTGAATGAGCAGTTCTTC
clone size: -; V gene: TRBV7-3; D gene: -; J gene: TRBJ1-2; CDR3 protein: CASGTVGGYGYTF; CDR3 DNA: TGTGCCAGCGGGACCGTCGGGGGCTATGGCTACACCTTC
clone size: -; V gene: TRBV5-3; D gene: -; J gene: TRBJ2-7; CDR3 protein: CARGRGATYEQYF; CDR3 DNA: TGTGCCAGAGGGCGCGGGGCAACCTACGAGCAGTACTTC
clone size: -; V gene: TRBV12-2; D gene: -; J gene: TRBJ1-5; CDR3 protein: CASRLERGAVNQPQHF; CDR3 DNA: TGTGCAAGTCGCTTAGAGCGGGGGGCGGTAAATCAGCCCCAGCATTTT
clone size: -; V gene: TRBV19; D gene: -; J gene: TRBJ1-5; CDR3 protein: CASSMFRENNQPQHF; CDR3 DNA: TGTGCCAGTAGTATGTTCAGGGAAAACAATCAGCCCCAGCATTTT
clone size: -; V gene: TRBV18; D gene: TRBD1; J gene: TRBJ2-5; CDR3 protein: CASSPDRQETQYF; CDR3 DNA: TGTGCCAGCTCACCGGACAGGCAAGAGACCCAGTACTTC
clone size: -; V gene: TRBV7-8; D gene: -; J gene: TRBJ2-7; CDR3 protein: CASSLEGQMTHFSYEQYF; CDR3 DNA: TGTGCCAGCAGCTTAGAAGGACAGATGACACACTTCTCCTACGAGCAGTACTTC
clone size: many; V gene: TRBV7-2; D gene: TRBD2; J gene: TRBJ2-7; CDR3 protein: CASNRQRGYEQYF; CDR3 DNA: TGTGCCAGCAACCGCCAGCGGGGCTACGAGCAGTACTTC
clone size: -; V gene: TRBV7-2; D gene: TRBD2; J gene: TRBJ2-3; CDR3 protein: CASSPRLAGSTDTQYF; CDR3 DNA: TGTGCCAGCAGCCCACGCCTAGCGGGGTCCACAGATACGCAGTATTTT
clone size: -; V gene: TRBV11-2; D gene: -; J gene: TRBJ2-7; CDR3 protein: CASSLGIRPGYEQYF; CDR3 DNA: TGTGCCAGCAGCTTAGGCATTAGACCAGGCTACGAGCAGTACTTC
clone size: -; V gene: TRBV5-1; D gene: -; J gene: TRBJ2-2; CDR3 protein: CASSLARGGTGELFF; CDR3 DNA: TGCGCCAGCAGCTTGGCTAGGGGGGGCACCGGGGAGCTGTTTTTT
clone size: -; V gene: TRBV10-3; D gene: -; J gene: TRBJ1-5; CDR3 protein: CAISDARLGNQPQHF; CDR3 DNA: TGTGCCATCAGTGATGCCAGGTTGGGCAATCAGCCCCAGCATTTT
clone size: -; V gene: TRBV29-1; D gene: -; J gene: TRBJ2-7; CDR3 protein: CSVTDSYEQYF; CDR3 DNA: TGCAGCGTTACCGACAGCTACGAGCAGTACTTC
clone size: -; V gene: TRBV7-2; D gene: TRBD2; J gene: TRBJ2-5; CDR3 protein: CASSLKTSGRGTTQYF; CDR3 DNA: TGTGCCAGCAGCTTAAAGACTAGCGGTAGAGGGACGACCCAGTACTTC
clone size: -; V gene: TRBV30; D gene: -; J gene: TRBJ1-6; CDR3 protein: CAWRWGEVDSPLHF; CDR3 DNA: TGTGCCTGGAGATGGGGGGAGGTGGATTCACCCCTCCACTTT
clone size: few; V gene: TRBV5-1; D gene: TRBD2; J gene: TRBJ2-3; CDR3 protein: CASSGGGAVTNTDTQYF; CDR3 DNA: TGCGCCAGCAGCGGCGGGGGGGCCGTTACCAACACAGATACGCAGTATTTT
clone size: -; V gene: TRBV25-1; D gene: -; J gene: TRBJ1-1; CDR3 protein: CASSETGPGVGAFF; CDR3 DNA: TGTGCCAGCAGTGAGACGGGGCCAGGGGTGGGAGCTTTCTTT
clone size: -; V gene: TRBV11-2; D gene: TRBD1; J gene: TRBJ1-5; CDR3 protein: CASSPGQDSNQPQHF; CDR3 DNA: TGTGCCAGCAGCCCCGGACAGGATAGCAATCAGCCCCAGCATTTT
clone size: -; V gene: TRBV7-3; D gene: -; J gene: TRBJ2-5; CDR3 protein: CASSQPSGSQETQYF; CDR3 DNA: TGTGCCAGCAGCCAGCCGAGCGGAAGCCAAGAGACCCAGTACTTC
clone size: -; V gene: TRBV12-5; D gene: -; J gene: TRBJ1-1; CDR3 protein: CASTIGAGGNTEAFF; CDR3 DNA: TGTGCTAGTACTATTGGGGCAGGCGGGAACACTGAAGCTTTCTTT
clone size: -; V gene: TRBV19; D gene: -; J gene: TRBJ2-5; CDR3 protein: CASSPPEEETQYF; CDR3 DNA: TGTGCCAGTAGTCCCCCGGAGGAAGAGACCCAGTACTTC
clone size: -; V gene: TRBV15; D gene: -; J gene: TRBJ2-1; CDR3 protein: CATKAGHPTDEQFF; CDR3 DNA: TGTGCCACCAAAGCAGGGCACCCGACGGATGAGCAGTTCTTC
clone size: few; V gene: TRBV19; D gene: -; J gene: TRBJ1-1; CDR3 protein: CASRAGLLNTEAFF; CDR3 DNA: TGTGCCAGTAGAGCGGGACTACTGAACACTGAAGCTTTCTTT
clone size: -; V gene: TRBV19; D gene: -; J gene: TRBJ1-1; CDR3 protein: CASRTGGLGRAFF; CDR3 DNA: TGTGCCAGTAGGACAGGCGGTCTTGGTCGAGCTTTCTTT
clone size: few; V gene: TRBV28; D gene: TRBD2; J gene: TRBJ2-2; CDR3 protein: CASSLPSGRLQNTGELFF; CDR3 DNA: TGTGCCAGCAGTTTGCCTAGCGGGAGGCTCCAGAACACCGGGGAGCTGTTTTTT
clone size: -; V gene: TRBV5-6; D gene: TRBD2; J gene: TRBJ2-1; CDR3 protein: CASSFRTSGRNNEQFF; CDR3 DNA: TGTGCCAGCAGCTTTAGGACTAGCGGGAGAAACAATGAGCAGTTCTTC
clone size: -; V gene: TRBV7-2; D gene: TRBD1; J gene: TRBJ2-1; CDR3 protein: CASSWGQGAGEQFF; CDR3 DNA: TGTGCCAGCAGCTGGGGACAGGGGGCGGGTGAGCAGTTCTTC
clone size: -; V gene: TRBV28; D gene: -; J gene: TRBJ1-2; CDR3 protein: CASSLTGANYGYTF; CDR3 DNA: TGTGCCAGCAGTTTGACCGGAGCTAACTATGGCTACACCTTC
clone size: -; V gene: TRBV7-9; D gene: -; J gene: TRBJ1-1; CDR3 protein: CASSFPGSTEAFF; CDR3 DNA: TGTGCCAGCAGCTTTCCGGGAAGCACTGAAGCTTTCTTT
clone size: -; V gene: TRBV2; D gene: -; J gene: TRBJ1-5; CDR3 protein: CASSEEARLNQPQHF; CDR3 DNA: TGTGCCAGCAGTGAGGAGGCTAGACTAAATCAGCCCCAGCATTTT
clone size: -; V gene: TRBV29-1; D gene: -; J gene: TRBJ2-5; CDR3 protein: CSVEGTRDGQYQETQYF; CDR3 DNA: TGCAGCGTTGAAGGGACTAGGGACGGACAGTACCAAGAGACCCAGTACTTC
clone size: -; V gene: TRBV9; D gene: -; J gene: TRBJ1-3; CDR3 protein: CASSEARWQNSGNTIYF; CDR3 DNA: TGTGCCAGCAGCGAGGCGAGGTGGCAGAACTCTGGAAACACCATATATTTT
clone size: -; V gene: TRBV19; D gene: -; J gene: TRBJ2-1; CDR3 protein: CASSPRDFNEQFF; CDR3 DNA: TGTGCCAGTAGTCCCCGGGACTTCAATGAGCAGTTCTTC
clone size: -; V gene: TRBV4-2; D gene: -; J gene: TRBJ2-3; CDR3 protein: CASSQGTNGPTDTQYF; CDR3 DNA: TGTGCCAGCAGCCAAGGGACTAATGGTCCGACAGATACGCAGTATTTT
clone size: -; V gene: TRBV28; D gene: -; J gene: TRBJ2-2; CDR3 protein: CASSPRGAGELFF; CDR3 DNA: TGTGCCAGCAGCCCACGCGGGGCCGGGGAGCTGTTTTTT
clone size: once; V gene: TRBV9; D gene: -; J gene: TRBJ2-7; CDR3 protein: CASGRQSLLGEQYF; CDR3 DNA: TGTGCCAGCGGCCGACAGAGCCTCCTGGGAGAGCAGTACTTC
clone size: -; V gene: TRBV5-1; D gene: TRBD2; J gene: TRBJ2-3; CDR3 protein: CASSLAGLAGATDTQYF; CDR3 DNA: TGCGCCAGCAGCTTGGCGGGACTAGCGGGAGCAACAGATACGCAGTATTTT
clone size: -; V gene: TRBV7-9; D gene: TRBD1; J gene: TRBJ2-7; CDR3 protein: CSSSFTGVVVF; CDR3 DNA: TGTTCCAGCAGCTTCACAGGGGTTGTCGTCTTC